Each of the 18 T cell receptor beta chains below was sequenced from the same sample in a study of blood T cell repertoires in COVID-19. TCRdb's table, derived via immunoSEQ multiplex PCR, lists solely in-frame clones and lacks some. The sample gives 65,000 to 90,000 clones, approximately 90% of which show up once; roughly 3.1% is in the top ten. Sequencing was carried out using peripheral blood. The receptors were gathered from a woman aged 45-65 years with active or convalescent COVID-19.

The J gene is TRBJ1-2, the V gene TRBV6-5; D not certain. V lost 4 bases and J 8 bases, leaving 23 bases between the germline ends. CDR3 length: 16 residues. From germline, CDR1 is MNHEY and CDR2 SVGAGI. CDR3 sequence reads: CASSFTARGVGRGYTF. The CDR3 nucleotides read TGTGCCAGCAGTTTCACCGCCCGGGGTGTGGGTCGGGGCTACACCTTC.

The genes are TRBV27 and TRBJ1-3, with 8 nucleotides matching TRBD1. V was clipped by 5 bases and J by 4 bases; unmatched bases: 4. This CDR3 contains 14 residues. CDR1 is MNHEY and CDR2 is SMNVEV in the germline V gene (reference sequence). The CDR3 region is CASSNRGAGNTIYF. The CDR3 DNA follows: TGTGCCAGCAGTAACAGGGGGGCCGGAAACACCATATATTTT.

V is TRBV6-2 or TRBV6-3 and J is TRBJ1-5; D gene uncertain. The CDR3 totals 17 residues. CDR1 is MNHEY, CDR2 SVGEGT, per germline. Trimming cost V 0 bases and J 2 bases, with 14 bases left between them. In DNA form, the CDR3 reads TGTGCCAGCAGTTACTCGGAGGGAATGATAGGCAATCAGCCCCAGCATTTT. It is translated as CASSYSEGMIGNQPQHF.

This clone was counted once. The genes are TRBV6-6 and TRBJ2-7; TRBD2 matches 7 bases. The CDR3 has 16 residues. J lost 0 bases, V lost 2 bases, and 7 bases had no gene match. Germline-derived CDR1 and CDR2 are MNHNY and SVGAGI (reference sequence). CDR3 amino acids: CASSYGSGLGSYEQYF. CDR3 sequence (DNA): TGTGCCAGCAGTTACGGGTCTGGACTAGGCTCCTACGAGCAGTACTTC.

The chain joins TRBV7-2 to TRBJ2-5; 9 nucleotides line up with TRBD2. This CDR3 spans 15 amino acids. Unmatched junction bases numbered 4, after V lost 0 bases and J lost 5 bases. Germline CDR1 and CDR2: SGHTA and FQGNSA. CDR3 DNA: TGTGCCAGCAGCTTAGCTAGCGGGGGTTGGGAGACCCAGTACTTC. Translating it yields CASSLASGGWETQYF.

Here the CDR3 DNA reads TGTGCCAGCAGTTTCCAGGGGGCGCATCAGCCCCAGCATTTT. Protein product: CASSFQGAHQPQHF. The chain employs TRBV6-5 and TRBJ1-5, with 8 nucleotides matching TRBD1. This CDR3 comprises 14 residues. V lost 4 bases, J lost 5 bases, and 4 bases stayed unmatched. Germline V gene sequence: CDR1 MNHEY, CDR2 SVGAGI.

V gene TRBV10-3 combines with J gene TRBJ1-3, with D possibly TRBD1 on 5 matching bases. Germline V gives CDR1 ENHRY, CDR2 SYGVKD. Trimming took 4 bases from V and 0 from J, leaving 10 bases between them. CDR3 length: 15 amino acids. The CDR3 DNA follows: TGTGCCATCAGTGGGGGCGAACGCTCTGGAAACACCATATATTTT. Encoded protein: CAISGGERSGNTIYF.

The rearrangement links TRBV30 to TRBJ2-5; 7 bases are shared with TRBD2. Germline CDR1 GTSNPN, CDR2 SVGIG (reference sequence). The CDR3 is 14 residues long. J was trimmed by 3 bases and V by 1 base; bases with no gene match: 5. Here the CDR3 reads CAWSEGLAEETQYF. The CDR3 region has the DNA TGTGCCTGGAGTGAGGGGCTAGCGGAAGAGACCCAGTACTTC.

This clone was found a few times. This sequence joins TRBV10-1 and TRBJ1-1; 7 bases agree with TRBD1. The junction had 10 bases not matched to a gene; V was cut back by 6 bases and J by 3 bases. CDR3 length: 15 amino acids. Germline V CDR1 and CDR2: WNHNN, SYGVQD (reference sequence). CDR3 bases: TGCGCCAGCAGCACAGGGGTTTTTCGGCACACTGAAGCTTTCTTT. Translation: CASSTGVFRHTEAFF.

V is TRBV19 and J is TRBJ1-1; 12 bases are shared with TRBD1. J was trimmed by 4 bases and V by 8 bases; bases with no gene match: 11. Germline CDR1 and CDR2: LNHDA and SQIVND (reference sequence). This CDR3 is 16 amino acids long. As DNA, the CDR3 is TGTGCCAGTCAACCTCCGGGGACAGGGGGCTTCACTGAAGCTTTCTTT. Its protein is CASQPPGTGGFTEAFF. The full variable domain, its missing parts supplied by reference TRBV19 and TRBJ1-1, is DGGITQSPKYLFRKEGQNVTLSCEQNLNHDAMYWYRQDPGQGLRLIYYSQIVNDFQKGDIAEGYSVSREKKESFPLTVTSAQKNPTAFYLCASQPPGTGGFTEAFFGQGTRLTVV.

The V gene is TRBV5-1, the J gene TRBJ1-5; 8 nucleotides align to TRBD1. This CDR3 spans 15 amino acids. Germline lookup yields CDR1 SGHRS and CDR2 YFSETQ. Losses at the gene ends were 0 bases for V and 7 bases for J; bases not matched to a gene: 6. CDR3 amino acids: CASSLGTGTNQPQHF. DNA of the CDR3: TGCGCCAGCAGCTTGGGGACAGGGACGAACCAGCCCCAGCATTTT. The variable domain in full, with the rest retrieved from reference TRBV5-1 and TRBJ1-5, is KAGVTQTPRYLIKTRGQQVTLSCSPISGHRSVSWYQQTPGQGLQFLFEYFSETQRNKGNFPGRFSGRQFSNSRSEMNVSTLELGDSALYLCASSLGTGTNQPQHFGDGTRLSIL.

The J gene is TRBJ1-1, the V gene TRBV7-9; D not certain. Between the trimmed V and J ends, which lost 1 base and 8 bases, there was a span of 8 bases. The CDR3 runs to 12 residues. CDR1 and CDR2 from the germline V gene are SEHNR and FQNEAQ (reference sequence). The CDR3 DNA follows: TGTGCCAGCAGCTTAGTGTCAGGCGAAGCTTTCTTT. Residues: CASSLVSGEAFF.

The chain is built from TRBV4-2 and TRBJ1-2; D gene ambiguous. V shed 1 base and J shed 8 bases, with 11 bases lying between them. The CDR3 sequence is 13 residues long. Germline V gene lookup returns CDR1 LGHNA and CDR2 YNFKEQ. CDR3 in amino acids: CASSQGLLQGYTF. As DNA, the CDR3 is TGTGCCAGCAGCCAAGGGTTATTGCAGGGCTACACCTTC.

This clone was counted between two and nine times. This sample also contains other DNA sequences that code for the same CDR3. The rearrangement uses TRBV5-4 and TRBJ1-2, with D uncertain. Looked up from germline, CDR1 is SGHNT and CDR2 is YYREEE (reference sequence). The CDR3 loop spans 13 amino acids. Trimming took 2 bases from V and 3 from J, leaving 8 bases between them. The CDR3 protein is CASSLVRDYGYTF. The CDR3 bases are TGTGCCAGCAGCTTAGTCCGGGACTATGGCTACACCTTC.

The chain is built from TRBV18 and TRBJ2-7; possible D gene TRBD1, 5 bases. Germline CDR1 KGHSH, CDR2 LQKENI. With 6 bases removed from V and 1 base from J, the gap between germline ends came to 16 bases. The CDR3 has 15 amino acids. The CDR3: CASSRFRDESYEQYF. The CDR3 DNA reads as TGTGCCAGCTCGCGCTTCAGGGATGAGTCCTACGAGCAGTACTTC.

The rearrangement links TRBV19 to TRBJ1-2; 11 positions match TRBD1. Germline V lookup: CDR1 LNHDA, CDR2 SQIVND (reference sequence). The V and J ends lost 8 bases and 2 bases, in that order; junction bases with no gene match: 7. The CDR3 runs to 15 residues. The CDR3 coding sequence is TGTGCCAGTTCGGGGGACAGGGGGGGCAACTATGGCTACACCTTC. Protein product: CASSGDRGGNYGYTF.

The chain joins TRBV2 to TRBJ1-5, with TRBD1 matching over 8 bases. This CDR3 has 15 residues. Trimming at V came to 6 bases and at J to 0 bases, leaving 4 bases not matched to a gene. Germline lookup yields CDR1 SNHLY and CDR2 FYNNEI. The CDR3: CASRFGTGSNQPQHF. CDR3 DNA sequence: TGTGCCAGCAGGTTTGGGACAGGTAGCAATCAGCCCCAGCATTTT.

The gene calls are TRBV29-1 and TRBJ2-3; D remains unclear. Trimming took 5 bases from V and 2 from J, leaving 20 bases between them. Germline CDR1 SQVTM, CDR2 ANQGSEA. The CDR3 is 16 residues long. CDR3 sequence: CSVRLFGRRDTDTQYF. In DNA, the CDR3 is TGCAGCGTTCGGCTTTTTGGAAGGAGAGACACAGATACGCAGTATTTT.